The 3 T cell receptor beta chains reported below all come from one sample, sequenced in a study of graft-versus-host responses after intestinal transplantation. Method: immunoSEQ multiplex PCR; TCRdb's copy keeps in-frame clones and lacks some. This sample yields tens of thousands of clones, of which 89% are seen a single time; 4.5% to 5.5% belongs to the top ten. Material: PBMCs, obtained 65 to 70 days after intestinal transplantation. Source of these receptors: a human patient who received an intestinal transplant, so some T cells may come from the graft donor.

This chain connects TRBV4-3 to TRBJ2-7; D may be TRBD1 (5 bases). V shed 0 bases and J shed 2 bases, with 11 bases lying between them. CDR1 is LGHNA and CDR2 is YSLEER in the germline V gene. The CDR3 is made up of 15 amino acids. CDR3 sequence: CASSQDRAGPYEQYF. DNA of the CDR3: TGCGCCAGCAGCCAAGATCGAGCAGGGCCCTACGAGCAGTACTTC.

This clone appeared once. J is TRBJ1-2 and V is TRBV4-1, with D unresolved. Germline V CDR1 and CDR2: MGHRA, YSYEKL. The germline V and J ends were trimmed by 0 bases and 1 base, with 12 bases remaining between them. This CDR3 contains 16 residues. The CDR3 sequence: CASSQDSTVFNYGYTF. CDR3 DNA: TGCGCCAGCAGCCAAGATAGTACGGTGTTTAACTATGGCTACACCTTC.

The rearrangement links TRBV6-7 to TRBJ1-5; 9 nucleotides agree with TRBD1. TRBV6-7 carries the ORF label, with uncertain function. V shed 6 bases, J shed 2 bases, and the junction held 14 bases outside the gene matches. The CDR3 is 18 residues long. CDR3 in amino acids: CASSLRHGQGPRNQPQHF. In DNA, the CDR3 is TGTGCCAGCAGCCTCCGTCACGGACAGGGGCCACGCAATCAGCCCCAGCATTTT.